The clone carrying this T cell receptor (beta chain) has just a few counts. Its specificity is unknown. Germline V CDR1 and CDR2: SGHVT, SQSDAQ. V was shortened by 5 bases and J by 4 bases, with 7 bases between the two germline ends. The CDR3 consists of 12 residues. This sample stems from a study of early T cells in non-severe SARS-CoV-2 infection. In the library, individual cDNA molecules carried attached unique molecular identifiers. TCRdb itself ran the 5' RACE reads through MiXCR, one entry per CDR3 protein. Of under 85,000 distinct CDR3 sequences in the sample, 9% to 15% were seen once. Study-wide findings and caveats: Anti-spike CD8 specificities were favored by VDJdb matching, whose results missed private and CD4 specificities.

Here the sequenced sample was whole blood, taken at baseline. This receptor was taken from an adult who was a healthcare worker with PCR-confirmed SARS-CoV-2 infection or an uninfected control (not recorded which). The donor label of this sample is uncertain. The rearrangement uses TRBV7-4 and TRBJ2-3; D gene ambiguous. CDR3 sequence reads: CASSPVSDTQYF. The CDR3 nucleotides read TGTGCCAGCAGCCCGGTGTCAGATACGCAGTATTTT. Supplemented by reference TRBV7-4 and TRBJ2-3, the full variable domain reads GAGVSQSPRYKVAKRGRDVALRCDSISGHVTLYWYRQTLGQGSEVLTYSQSDAQRDKSGRPSGRFSAERPERSVSTLKIQRTEQGDSAVYLCASSPVSDTQYFGPGTRLTVL.